This paragraph covers one T cell receptor beta chain sequence. The antigen is undetermined. The trim removed 6 bases at V and 4 bases at J, leaving 5 bases unmatched. The CDR3 extends over 13 amino acids. The sample originates from a study of T cell repertoires in cytomegalovirus infection. MiXCR, applied by TCRdb to the reads, yields one record per CDR3 protein. The sample comprises approximately 110,000 distinct CDR3 sequences, 30% to 35% of which are singletons, and roughly two fifths rests with the top ten. This receptor was identified in a human donor in good health (CMV status not recorded). Some clones in this sample may be carry-over from other donors' samples. V and J are TRBV12-3 or TRBV12-4 and TRBJ1-1, with TRBD1 identical over 7 bases. The sequencing used CD8+ T cells from cultured PBMCs, collected from culture after CMV antigen stimulation. CDR3 sequence (DNA): TGTGCCAGCAGGACGGACAGGAGCACTGAAGCTTTCTTT. Translating gives CASRTDRSTEAFF.